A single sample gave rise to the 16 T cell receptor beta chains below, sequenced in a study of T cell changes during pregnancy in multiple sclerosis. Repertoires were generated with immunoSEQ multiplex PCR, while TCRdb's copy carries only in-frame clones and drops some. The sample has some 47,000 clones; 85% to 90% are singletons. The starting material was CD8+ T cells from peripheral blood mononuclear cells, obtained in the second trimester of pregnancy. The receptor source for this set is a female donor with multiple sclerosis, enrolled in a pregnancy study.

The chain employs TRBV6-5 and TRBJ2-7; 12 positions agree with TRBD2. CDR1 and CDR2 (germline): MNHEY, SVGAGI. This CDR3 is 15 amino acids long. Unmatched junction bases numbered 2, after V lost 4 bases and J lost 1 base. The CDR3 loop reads CASSLTSGGSYEQYF. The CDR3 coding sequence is TGTGCCAGCAGTTTGACTAGCGGGGGATCCTACGAGCAGTACTTC.

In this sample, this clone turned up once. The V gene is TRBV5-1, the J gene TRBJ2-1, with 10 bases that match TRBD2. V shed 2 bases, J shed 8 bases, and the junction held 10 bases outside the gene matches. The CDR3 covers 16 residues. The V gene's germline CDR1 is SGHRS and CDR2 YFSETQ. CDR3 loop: CASSLGSSGGWDEQFF. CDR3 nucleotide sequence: TGCGCCAGCAGCTTAGGAAGTAGCGGGGGGTGGGATGAGCAGTTCTTC.

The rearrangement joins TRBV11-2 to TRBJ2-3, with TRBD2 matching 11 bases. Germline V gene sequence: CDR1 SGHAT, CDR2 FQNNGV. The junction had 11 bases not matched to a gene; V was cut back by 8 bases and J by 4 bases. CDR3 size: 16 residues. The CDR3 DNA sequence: TGTGCCAGCGGCTATGTGCTAGCGGGGGGCCCAGATACGCAGTATTTT. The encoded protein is CASGYVLAGGPDTQYF. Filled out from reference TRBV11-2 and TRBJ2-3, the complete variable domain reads EAGVAQSPRYKIIEKRQSVAFWCNPISGHATLYWYQQILGQGPKLLIQFQNNGVVDDSQLPKDRFSAERLKGVDSTLKIQPAKLEDSAVYLCASGYVLAGGPDTQYFGPGTRLTVL.

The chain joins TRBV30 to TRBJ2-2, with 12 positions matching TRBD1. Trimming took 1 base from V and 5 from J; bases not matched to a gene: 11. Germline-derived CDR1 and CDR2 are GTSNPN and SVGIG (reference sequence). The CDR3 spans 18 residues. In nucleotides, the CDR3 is TGTGCCTGGAGTGGGGTCCGGGACAGGGGGCGGTGGACCGGGGAGCTGTTTTTT. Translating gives CAWSGVRDRGRWTGELFF.

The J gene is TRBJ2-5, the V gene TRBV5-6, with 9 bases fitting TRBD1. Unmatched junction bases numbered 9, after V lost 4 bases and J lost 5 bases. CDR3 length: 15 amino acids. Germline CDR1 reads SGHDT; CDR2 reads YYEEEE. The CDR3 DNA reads TGTGCCAGCAGCCAATGGACAGGGGTTAAGGAGACCCAGTACTTC. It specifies CASSQWTGVKETQYF.

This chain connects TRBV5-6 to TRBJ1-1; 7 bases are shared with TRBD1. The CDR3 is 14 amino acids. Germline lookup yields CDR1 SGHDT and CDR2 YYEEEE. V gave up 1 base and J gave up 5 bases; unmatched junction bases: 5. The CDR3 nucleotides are TGTGCCAGCAGCTTGTTAGGGGGCCTAACTGAAGCTTTCTTT. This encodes CASSLLGGLTEAFF.

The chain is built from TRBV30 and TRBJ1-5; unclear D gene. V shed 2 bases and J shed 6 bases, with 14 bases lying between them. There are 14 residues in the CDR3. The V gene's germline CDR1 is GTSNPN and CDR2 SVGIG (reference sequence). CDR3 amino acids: CAWSSIGLSQPQHF. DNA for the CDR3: TGTGCCTGGAGTTCCATTGGCCTGTCTCAGCCCCAGCATTTT.

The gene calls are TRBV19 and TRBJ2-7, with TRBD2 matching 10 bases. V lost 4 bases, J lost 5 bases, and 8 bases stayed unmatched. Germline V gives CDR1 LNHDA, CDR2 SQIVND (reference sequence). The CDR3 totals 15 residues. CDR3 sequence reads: CASSTPSGGENEQYF. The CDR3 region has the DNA TGTGCCAGTAGTACCCCTAGCGGGGGAGAAAACGAGCAGTACTTC.

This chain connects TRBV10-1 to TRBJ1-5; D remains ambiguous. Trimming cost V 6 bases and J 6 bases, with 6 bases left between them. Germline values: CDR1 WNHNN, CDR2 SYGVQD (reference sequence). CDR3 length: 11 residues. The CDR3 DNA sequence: TGCGCCAGCAGAGTGAGTCAGCCCCAGCATTTT. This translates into CASRVSQPQHF.

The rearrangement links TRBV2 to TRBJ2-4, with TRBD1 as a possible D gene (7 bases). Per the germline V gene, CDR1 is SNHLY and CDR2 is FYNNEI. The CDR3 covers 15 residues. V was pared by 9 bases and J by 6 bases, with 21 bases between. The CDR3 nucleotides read TGTGCCAGTAGGGGGCGGACAGGAGGGGTAAACATTCAGTACTTC. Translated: CASRGRTGGVNIQYF.

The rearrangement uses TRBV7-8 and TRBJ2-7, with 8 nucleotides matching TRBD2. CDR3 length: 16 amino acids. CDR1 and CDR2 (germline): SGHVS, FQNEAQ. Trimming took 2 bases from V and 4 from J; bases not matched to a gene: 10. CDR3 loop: CASSLNKREPGYEQYF. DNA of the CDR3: TGTGCCAGCAGCTTAAATAAGCGGGAGCCGGGGTACGAGCAGTACTTC.

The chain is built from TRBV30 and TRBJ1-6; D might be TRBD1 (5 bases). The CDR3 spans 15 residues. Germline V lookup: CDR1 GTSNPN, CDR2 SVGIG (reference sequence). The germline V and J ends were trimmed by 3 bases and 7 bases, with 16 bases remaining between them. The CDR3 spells CAWRGAQGGNSPLHF. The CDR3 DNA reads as TGTGCCTGGAGAGGGGCGCAGGGAGGCAATTCACCCCTCCACTTT. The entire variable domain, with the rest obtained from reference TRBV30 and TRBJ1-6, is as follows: SQTIHQWPATLVQPVGSPLSLECTVEGTSNPNLYWYRQAAGRGLQLLFYSVGIGQISSEVPQNLSASRPQDRQFILSSKKLLLSDSGFYLCAWRGAQGGNSPLHFGNGTRLTVT.

For the CDR3, the DNA is TGTGCCAGAAGCTTTGGGGCCCGACTAGCGGAGTACAATGAGCAGTTCTTC. Encoded protein: CARSFGARLAEYNEQFF. The genes are TRBV5-3 and TRBJ2-1; 9 bases line up with TRBD2. TRBV5-3 belongs to the ORF category, with a function that is uncertain. The trim removed 2 bases at V and 4 bases at J, leaving 10 bases unmatched. The length of the CDR3 is 17 residues.

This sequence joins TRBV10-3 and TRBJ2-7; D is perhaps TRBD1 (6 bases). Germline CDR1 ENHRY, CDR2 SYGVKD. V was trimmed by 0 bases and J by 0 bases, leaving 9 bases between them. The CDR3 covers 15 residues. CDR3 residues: CAISESQGPSYEQYF. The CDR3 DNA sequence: TGTGCCATCAGTGAGTCGCAGGGGCCCTCCTACGAGCAGTACTTC.

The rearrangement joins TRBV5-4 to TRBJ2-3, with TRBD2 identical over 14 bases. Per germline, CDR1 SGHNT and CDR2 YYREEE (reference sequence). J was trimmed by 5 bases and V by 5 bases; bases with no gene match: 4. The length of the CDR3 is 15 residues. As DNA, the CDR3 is TGTGCCAGCAGACGACTAGCGGGGGGGCAAGATACGCAGTATTTT. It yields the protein CASRRLAGGQDTQYF.

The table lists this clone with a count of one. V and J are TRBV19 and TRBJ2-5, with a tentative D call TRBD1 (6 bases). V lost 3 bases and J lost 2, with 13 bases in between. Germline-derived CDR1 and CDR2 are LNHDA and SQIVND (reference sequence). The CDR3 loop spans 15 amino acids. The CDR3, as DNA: TGTGCCAGTAGTATGGGGGACATTGGACAAGAGACCCAGTACTTC. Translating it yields CASSMGDIGQETQYF.